This T cell receptor (beta chain) was retrieved from a study of glioma-infiltrating T cells after dendritic cell vaccination. Up to 2 ug genomic DNA was used for TCRB CDR3 amplification. This table comes from immunoSEQ multiplex PCR, and its TCRdb copy is limited to in-frame clones, with some not included. The sample has approximately 110,000 clones, 90% seen once. The time point here: after dendritic cell vaccination, including at tumor progression/relapse. The CDR3 is made up of 12 amino acids. Germline lookup yields CDR1 KGHSH and CDR2 LQKENI. Trimming shortened V by 5 bases and J by 5 bases, and 9 bases separated the two germline ends.

This rearrangement joins TRBV18 to TRBJ2-5, with D perhaps matching TRBD2 (5 bases). This sequence was found in a human donor with glioblastoma. This specimen was blood, taken after dendritic cell vaccination. The CDR3 region is CASSEGSETQYF. CDR3 sequence (DNA): TGTGCCAGCTCAGAAGGGAGCGAGACCCAGTACTTC.